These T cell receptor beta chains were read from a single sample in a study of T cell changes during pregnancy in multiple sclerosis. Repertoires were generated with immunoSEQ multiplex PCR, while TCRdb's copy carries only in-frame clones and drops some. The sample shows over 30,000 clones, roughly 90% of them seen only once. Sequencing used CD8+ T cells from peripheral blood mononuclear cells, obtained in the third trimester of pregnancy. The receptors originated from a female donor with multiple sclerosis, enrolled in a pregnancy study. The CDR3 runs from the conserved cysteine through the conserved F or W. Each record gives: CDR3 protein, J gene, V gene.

CDR3: CASSFFAGEYNEQFF; J: TRBJ2-1; V: TRBV7-3
CDR3: CASRNRGNSNQPQHF; J: TRBJ1-5; V: TRBV19
CDR3: CATKGGTGGDEQYF; J: TRBJ2-7; V: TRBV6-5
CDR3: CASSVGENTEAFF; J: TRBJ1-1; V: TRBV6-4
CDR3: CSVEDSGGEQFF; J: TRBJ2-1; V: TRBV29-1
CDR3: CSVGGLSANTEAFF; J: TRBJ1-1; V: TRBV29-1
CDR3: CASSPPWRSSGNTIYF; J: TRBJ1-3; V: TRBV4-1
CDR3: CASSPGPVDTQYF; J: TRBJ2-3; V: TRBV18
CDR3: CASSQGQGDAYEQYF; J: TRBJ2-7; V: TRBV4-3
CDR3: CASSEARGLGTNNEQFF; J: TRBJ2-1; V: TRBV6-1
CDR3: CASSLRTSGESSYNSPLHF; J: TRBJ1-6; V: TRBV5-5
CDR3: CASSVGDRVNTGELFF; J: TRBJ2-2; V: TRBV9
CDR3: CASSLTGDYGYTF; J: TRBJ1-2; V: TRBV7-3
CDR3: CASTRLAGTDTQYF; J: TRBJ2-3; V: TRBV27
CDR3: CASNLYRGQSETQYF; J: TRBJ2-5; V: TRBV6-1
CDR3: CASSDGLAGGGIPGELFF; J: TRBJ2-2; V: TRBV9
CDR3: CASSLEGSRNSPLHF; J: TRBJ1-6; V: TRBV27
CDR3: CASRAPGTGSSSGNTIYF; J: TRBJ1-3; V: TRBV25-1
CDR3: CASSPPTVMNTEAFF; J: TRBJ1-1; V: TRBV18
CDR3: CASSDLNKNTEAFF; J: TRBJ1-1; V: TRBV2
CDR3: CASSQEWTGTGPSPLHF; J: TRBJ1-6; V: TRBV4-3
CDR3: CASSNGKRGVSTDTQYF; J: TRBJ2-3; V: TRBV11-2
CDR3: CASSAPPRTEAFF; J: TRBJ1-1; V: TRBV9
CDR3: CASTPGLDFYNEQFF; J: TRBJ2-1; V: TRBV7-6